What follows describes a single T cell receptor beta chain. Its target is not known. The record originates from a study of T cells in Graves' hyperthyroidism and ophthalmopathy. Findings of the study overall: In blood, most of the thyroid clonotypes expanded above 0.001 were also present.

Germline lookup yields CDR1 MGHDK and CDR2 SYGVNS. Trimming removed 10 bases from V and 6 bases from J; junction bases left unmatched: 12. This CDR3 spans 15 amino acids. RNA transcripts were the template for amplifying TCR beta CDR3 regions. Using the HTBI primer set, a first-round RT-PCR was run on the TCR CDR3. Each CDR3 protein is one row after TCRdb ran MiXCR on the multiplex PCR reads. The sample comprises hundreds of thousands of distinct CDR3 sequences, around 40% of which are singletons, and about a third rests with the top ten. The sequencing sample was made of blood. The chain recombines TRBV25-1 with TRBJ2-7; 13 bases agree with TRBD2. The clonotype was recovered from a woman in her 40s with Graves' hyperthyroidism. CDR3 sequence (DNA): TGTGCCAATTCTGTAGGACTAGCGGGAGTCGGCGAGCAGTACTTC. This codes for CANSVGLAGVGEQYF.